This record concerns one T cell receptor (beta chain) sequence. Original handling: Counts of nucleated cells, estimated from reference gene primer amplification, were obtained. Profiling relied on immunoSEQ multiplex PCR, and the TCRdb table lists in-frame clones only, not all of them. Clonal size and the V and J genes are those of that table, whereas D and trimming came from the DNA. The sample carries under 250,000 clones, 88% recorded once. This record comes from a study of blood T cell repertoires in COVID-19. Study-level information: Both acute and convalescent COVID-19 samples were obtained from the United States, Italy and Spain. T cells, B-cell-depleted T cells, or PBMCs provided the cDNA or gDNA that served as material.

This CDR3 contains 17 residues. Per the germline V gene, CDR1 is KGHDR and CDR2 is SFDVKD. The J segment lost 0 bases and the V segment lost 4 bases, leaving 6 bases of the junction unmatched. Material for sequencing was peripheral blood. V usage is TRBV24-1 and J usage is TRBJ2-1, with TRBD2 matching 9 bases. This clonotype originated in a man aged 35 to 55 with acute or convalescent COVID-19. The CDR3 region is CATSDPSGGSSYNEQFF. The CDR3, as DNA: TGTGCCACCAGTGACCCCAGCGGGGGGAGCTCCTACAATGAGCAGTTCTTC.